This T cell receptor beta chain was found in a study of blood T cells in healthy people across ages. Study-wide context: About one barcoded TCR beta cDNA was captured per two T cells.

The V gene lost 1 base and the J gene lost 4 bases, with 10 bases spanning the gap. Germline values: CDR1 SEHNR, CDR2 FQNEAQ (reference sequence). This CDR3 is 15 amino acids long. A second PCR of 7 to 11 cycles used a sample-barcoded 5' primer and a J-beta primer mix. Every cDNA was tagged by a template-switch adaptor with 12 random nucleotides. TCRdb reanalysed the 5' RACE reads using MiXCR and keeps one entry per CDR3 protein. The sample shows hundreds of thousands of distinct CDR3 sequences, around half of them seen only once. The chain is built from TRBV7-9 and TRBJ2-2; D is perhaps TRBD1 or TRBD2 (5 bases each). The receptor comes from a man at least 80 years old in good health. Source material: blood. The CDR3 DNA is TGTGCCAGCAGCTTAGGGGACGTTTCCACCGGGGAGCTGTTTTTT. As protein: CASSLGDVSTGELFF. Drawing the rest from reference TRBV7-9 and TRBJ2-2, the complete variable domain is DTGVSQNPRHKITKRGQNVTFRCDPISEHNRLYWYRQTLGQGPEFLTYFQNEAQLEKSRLLSDRFSAERPKGSFSTLEIQRTEQGDSAMYLCASSLGDVSTGELFFGEGSRLTVL.